This T cell receptor (beta chain) was sequenced during a study of cytomegalovirus exposure and HLA in healthy donors. Study conclusions and caveats: The likely explanation for a cluster of highly shared sequence variants was sequencing artifact. Across donors, presence/absence analyses took sequencing depth to be roughly uniform.

All the people who gave samples were healthy bone marrow donors. Though probably carrying unrecorded immune exposures, donors were nominally healthy at sampling. Note on this clone: Its antigen is still unknown.

13 Jbeta primers and 60 Vbeta primers were used for the PCR. Sequencing used immunoSEQ multiplex PCR; TCRdb keeps in-frame clones, though not all of them. The sample has some 160,000 clones, roughly 80% seen once. Unmatched junction bases numbered 6, after V lost 4 bases and J lost 3 bases. The CDR3 is made up of 17 amino acids. Looked up from germline, CDR1 is SGHAT and CDR2 is FQNNGV. V usage is TRBV11-2 and J usage is TRBJ2-1, with 13 bases matching TRBD2. The origin of this receptor is a male donor in good health and CMV-seropositive. What was sequenced was PBMCs. CDR3 sequence reads: CASSSRLAGGRYNEQFF. CDR3 sequence (DNA): TGTGCCAGCAGCTCCCGACTAGCGGGGGGCCGCTACAATGAGCAGTTCTTC.